This T cell receptor beta chain was captured in a study of blood T cell repertoires in COVID-19. Study overall: Samples taken during acute and convalescent COVID-19 were collected in the United States, Italy and Spain. The cDNA or gDNA used as material had been derived from T cells, B-cell-depleted T cells, or PBMCs.

Deletions cut 1 base from V and 6 bases from J, with 10 bases between. CDR3 length equals 15 residues. Germline-derived CDR1 and CDR2 are LGHDT and YNNKEL (reference sequence). Original processing notes: From reference gene primer amplification, estimates of nucleated cell counts were derived. The repertoire was sequenced with immunoSEQ multiplex PCR; TCRdb's copy has only in-frame clones and lacks some. The V and J calls and the clone size are those of that table, but D and trimming were determined from the DNA. Of 85,000 to 100,000 clones listed, around 83% are singletons. The origin of this receptor is a woman aged 55-70 years in a cohort sampled during active or convalescent COVID-19. Sequenced sample: peripheral blood. The chain links TRBV3-1 (or the pseudogene TRBV3-2) to TRBJ1-6; TRBD1 might be the D (5 bases). The DNA for the CDR3 is TGTGCCAGCAGCCAAGTTCGGGGGAGTAATTCACCCCTCCACTTT. Protein sequence: CASSQVRGSNSPLHF.